The present T cell receptor (beta chain) was sequenced within a study of blood T cell repertoires in COVID-19 (dated by TCRdb to about 2020). Background for the entire study: Samples from collaborators originated in the United States, Italy and Spain and spanned both the acute and convalescent phases of COVID-19. Where available, HLA class I and class II types were obtained from metadata supplied by the sample provider rather than from assay-based typing. The prospective study material was composed of cDNA or gDNA derived from T cells, B-cell-depleted T cells, or PBMCs. The sample metadata nearly always contained a de-identified subject ID, COVID-19 status, age in years and sex. The dataset comprised deeply sampled blood TCRbeta repertoires from subjects exposed to, actively infected with, or recovered from COVID-19. The repertoires were released in a freely available public database intended as a resource for research on the immune response to SARS-CoV-2. Samples were obtained from the ongoing ImmuneRACE study (first 160 participants) and from 1,200 or so subjects provided by 6 global collaborators. Results and caveats for the whole study, not just this receptor: Clinical and demographic metadata were provided uncurated, with the amount varying by source and participant.

Enrolling through a virtual design, the prospective study's participants ranged in age from roughly 18 to 95 years and lived across 20 to 25 United States geographic areas. To assign participants to cohorts, the prospective study relied on clinical history that participants themselves reported in a screening survey and a study questionnaire. For ImmuneRACE Cohort 3, a participant was defined as recovered based on two consecutive negative NP/OP PCR tests, clearance by a healthcare professional, or resolution of symptoms. Mobile phlebotomists in the prospective study collected whole blood, serum and a nasopharyngeal or oropharyngeal swab from every participant. Participants in the prospective study had the option to provide additional blood draws and questionnaires over a roughly 2-month period. Blood samples from the prospective study were shipped frozen or at room temperature prior to DNA extraction.

TCRbeta CDR3 regions were amplified from genomic DNA by means of the immunoSEQ Assay, a bias-controlled multiplex PCR. Per the authors' processing: Within the assay, amplification of reference gene primers was used to estimate how many nucleated cells each sample contained. To quantify the absolute abundance of each unique TCRbeta CDR3 rearrangement, sequence reads were collapsed and filtered. For each sample, productive Simpson clonality was calculated as the square root of Simpson's diversity index across productive rearrangements. TCRdb mirrors the immuneACCESS table, restricted to in-frame sequences. Some clones are absent from its copies; in checked studies, under half trace to an unresolved V gene, and the reason for the others is unknown. V and J calls plus clone size are reproduced from that table; the DNA served to infer D and trimming. A total of fewer than 450,000 clones appear in this sample, more than 85% of them only once. In total, the top ten clones hold over 0.8% of the sample.

Points on this clone: Its target antigen remains unknown. Qualities for individual bases were not recorded, and no much larger clone is one base off.

The germline V gene supplies CDR1 LGHNA and CDR2 YSLEER. V and J are truncated by 1 base and 6 bases respectively, leaving an intervening sequence of 6 bases. Including cysteine and phenylalanine, the CDR3 has 13 amino acids. Here the CDR3 DNA is all that survives: 39 bases in frame from base 1. This TCR derives from a woman aged 30 to 39 who had recovered from COVID-19. The sequenced sample consisted of PBMCs or T cells enriched from blood (not recorded which). This receptor chain uses TRBV4-3 and TRBJ2-2; the D gene remains uncertain. The nucleotides read TGCGCCAGCAGCCAAGGGAGTCCCGGGGAGCTGTTTTTT. It translates to CASSQGSPGELFF.